This T cell receptor beta chain was recovered during a study of prognosis after radiotherapy for stage I lung cancer. Across the whole study: Stage I lung tumors that were newly diagnosed and primary were found in some 15 patients, while five patients had oligometastatic NSCLC after surgical resection of the primary tumor. Distant metastases struck several patients a median of roughly 7 months after radiotherapy; about 16 showed no significant progression.

The length of the CDR3 is 15 residues. Trimming removed 2 bases from V and 3 bases from J, with 15 bases in between. In germline, CDR1 is SGHDT, CDR2 YYEEEE. By two-round multiplex PCR, the TCR beta CDR3 was amplified from genomic DNA. Primers were specific to each TRBV and TRBJ gene in first-round PCR. TCRdb used MiXCR to reprocess the multiplex PCR reads, holding one entry per CDR3 protein. This table holds more than 15,000 distinct CDR3 sequences, about 60% found once. The patients, who had no history of other malignancies and had received no prior chemotherapy or radiotherapy, were all found to be node-negative on CT and PET/CT. This clonotype was seen repeatedly, ten times or more.

This sample comprised PBMCs, obtained before or after stereotactic body radiation therapy (not recorded which). The rearrangement links TRBV5-6 to TRBJ2-7, with D perhaps matching TRBD2 (7 bases). This TCR was sampled from a donor aged 50 or older with non-small cell lung cancer. The CDR3 DNA is TGTGCCAGCAGCTTTCGGGGGGCAGGGAGCTACGAGCAGTACTTC. Translating it yields CASSFRGAGSYEQYF. The full variable domain, completed using reference TRBV5-6 and TRBJ2-7, is DAGVTQSPTHLIKTRGQQVTLRCSPKSGHDTVSWYQQALGQGPQFIFQYYEEEERQRGNFPDRFSGHQFPNYSSELNVNALLLGDSALYLCASSFRGAGSYEQYFGPGTRLTVT.